The present T cell receptor beta chain was sequenced within a study of T cell responses to AZD1222 COVID-19 vaccine. Germline values: CDR1 SEHNR, CDR2 FQNEAQ (reference sequence). The CDR3 runs to 13 residues. The V end lost 3 bases, the J end lost 4 bases, and 9 bases lay between the germline ends. Study results and limitations: The sample set comprised mostly white British donors with more females, and clonal diversity was possibly underestimated. Spike-specific TCR depth and breadth grew after two AZD1222 doses. Without day 14 samples, only post-peak T cell repertoires were studied.

As for this clone: Its antigen is not known.

The data were produced by immunoSEQ multiplex PCR, yet TCRdb's version contains in-frame clones alone and is incomplete. The sample holds about 150,000 clones, roughly 88% seen once. This chain joins TRBV7-9 and TRBJ1-1; D ambiguous. The sequence derives from an adult in good health. The source material was peripheral blood, sampled on day 0 of AZD1222 vaccination. The CDR3: CASSLQVFTEAFF. The CDR3 DNA reads as TGTGCCAGCAGCTTGCAGGTTTTCACTGAAGCTTTCTTT.